These T cell receptor beta chains were read from a single sample in a study of cytomegalovirus exposure and HLA in healthy donors. This table comes from immunoSEQ multiplex PCR, and its TCRdb copy is limited to in-frame clones, with some not included. This table has some 78,000 clones, 80% appearing once. The sample consisted of PBMCs. These receptors were taken from a man between 50 and 59 years old in good health and CMV-seropositive. Each CDR3 is given with its conserved first and last residue. D genes are given only for firm matches. Size values are once, few and many counts, or a class for expanded clones, and some rows have none.

d_call: NA
j_call: TRBJ1-2
clone_size: NA
v_call: TRBV25-1
cdr3_nt: TGTGCCAGCACCCCACAGGGAAAGTACTATGGCTACACCTTC
cdr3_aa: CASTPQGKYYGYTF

d_call: TRBD2
j_call: TRBJ2-1
clone_size: NA
v_call: TRBV30
cdr3_nt: TGTGCCTGGGAGCCCGGACTAGGTACGGAGCAGTTCTTC
cdr3_aa: CAWEPGLGTEQFF

d_call: TRBD2
j_call: TRBJ2-2
clone_size: NA
v_call: TRBV7-9
cdr3_nt: TGTGCCAGCAGCTTACAGACTAGCGGGAGGGTTGCCGGGGAGCTGTTTTTT
cdr3_aa: CASSLQTSGRVAGELFF

d_call: NA
j_call: TRBJ2-3
clone_size: NA
v_call: TRBV11-2
cdr3_nt: TGTGCCAGCAGCTTAGACACTAGCACAGATACGCAGTATTTT
cdr3_aa: CASSLDTSTDTQYF

d_call: TRBD2
j_call: TRBJ2-1
clone_size: NA
v_call: TRBV7-2
cdr3_nt: TGTGCCAGCAGCTATGGACTAGCAGGATCCTACACTGAGCAGTTCTTC
cdr3_aa: CASSYGLAGSYTEQFF

d_call: NA
j_call: TRBJ1-1
clone_size: few
v_call: TRBV30
cdr3_nt: TGTGCCTGGGGAGACGGAAACACTGAAGCTTTCTTT
cdr3_aa: CAWGDGNTEAFF

d_call: NA
j_call: TRBJ1-5
clone_size: NA
v_call: TRBV29-1
cdr3_nt: TGCAGCGTTGGCCAGGGCGGACAGCCCCAGCATTTT
cdr3_aa: CSVGQGGQPQHF

d_call: TRBD2
j_call: TRBJ2-1
clone_size: NA
v_call: TRBV2
cdr3_nt: TGTGCCAGCATAGGCCAGCTAGCGGGAGACAGGAATGAGCAGTTCTTC
cdr3_aa: CASIGQLAGDRNEQFF

d_call: TRBD2
j_call: TRBJ2-3
clone_size: NA
v_call: TRBV27
cdr3_nt: TGTGCCAGCAGTTTGGCTAGCGGGAGTACAGATACGCAGTATTTT
cdr3_aa: CASSLASGSTDTQYF

d_call: NA
j_call: TRBJ2-1
clone_size: NA
v_call: TRBV5-6
cdr3_nt: TGTGCCAGCAGCTTCTGGCAGGGCCCCCCTTTCTTC
cdr3_aa: CASSFWQGPPFF

d_call: TRBD1
j_call: TRBJ1-6
clone_size: NA
v_call: TRBV19
cdr3_nt: TGTGCCAGCAACTCAGGGGGTGAATCACCCCTCCACTTT
cdr3_aa: CASNSGGESPLHF

d_call: NA
j_call: TRBJ2-5
clone_size: NA
v_call: TRBV15
cdr3_nt: TGTGCCACCAGCAGACCCTCCTCCTTTGAGACCCAGTACTTC
cdr3_aa: CATSRPSSFETQYF

d_call: TRBD2
j_call: TRBJ2-7
clone_size: NA
v_call: TRBV5-4
cdr3_nt: TGTGCCAGCAGCTCGGGACTAGCGGGGTTCTCCTACGAGCAGTACTTC
cdr3_aa: CASSSGLAGFSYEQYF

d_call: NA
j_call: TRBJ2-1
clone_size: once
v_call: TRBV2
cdr3_nt: TGTGCCAGCAGTGACCCGGATACGTCATGGAGCGAGCAGTTCTTC
cdr3_aa: CASSDPDTSWSEQFF

d_call: NA
j_call: TRBJ2-1
clone_size: NA
v_call: TRBV29-1
cdr3_nt: TGCAGCGTTTTCGGGATTTGGACCTCGGACCCAAATGAGCAGTTCTTC
cdr3_aa: CSVFGIWTSDPNEQFF

d_call: TRBD1
j_call: TRBJ1-2
clone_size: NA
v_call: TRBV10-3
cdr3_nt: TGTGCCATCAGTTACGCAGGGGGCGAATATGGCTACACCTTC
cdr3_aa: CAISYAGGEYGYTF

d_call: NA
j_call: TRBJ1-3
clone_size: few
v_call: TRBV6-5
cdr3_nt: TGTGCCAGCGCAGTTGGAAACACCATATATTTT
cdr3_aa: CASAVGNTIYF

d_call: NA
j_call: TRBJ1-2
clone_size: NA
v_call: TRBV7-2
cdr3_nt: TGTGCCAGCAGCAGAAGCGCAGTCTATGGCTACACCTTC
cdr3_aa: CASSRSAVYGYTF

d_call: TRBD2
j_call: TRBJ2-7
clone_size: NA
v_call: TRBV7-2
cdr3_nt: TGTGCCAGCAAACTAGCGGAGGAATACTACGAGCAGTACTTC
cdr3_aa: CASKLAEEYYEQYF

d_call: NA
j_call: TRBJ2-5
clone_size: NA
v_call: TRBV11-2
cdr3_nt: TGTGCCAGCATCCATACCAGGGGGGCAGGGGGAACGGGGACCCAGTACTTC
cdr3_aa: CASIHTRGAGGTGTQYF

d_call: TRBD2
j_call: TRBJ2-7
clone_size: NA
v_call: TRBV29-1
cdr3_nt: TGCAGCGTTGAAAATTGGGGGGAGGGCCGTGAGCAGTACTTC
cdr3_aa: CSVENWGEGREQYF